Listed below are T cell receptor beta chains from one sample, sequenced in a study of T cell responses to AZD1222 COVID-19 vaccine. Using immunoSEQ multiplex PCR, the repertoire was profiled, and TCRdb retains in-frame clones only, with some absent. The data show about 130,000 clones, 80% to 90% seen once. The source was peripheral blood, collected on day 0 of AZD1222 vaccination. These receptors were collected from an adult in good health. Both conserved end residues are part of each CDR3. A D gene is named only where the DNA matches it firmly. The size of a clone is reported for some rows only, either as once, few or many, or as a class for expanded clones.

size	V	D	J	CDR3	DNA
-	TRBV28	TRBD1	TRBJ1-2	CASSPGQLYGYTF	TGTGCCAGCAGTCCGGGACAGTTATATGGCTACACCTTC
-	TRBV7-2	-	TRBJ1-3	CASSLAGGNTIYF	TGTGCCAGCAGCTTAGCCGGAGGGAACACCATATATTTT
-	TRBV6-5	-	TRBJ1-2	CASSYSRGDGYTF	TGTGCCAGCAGTTACTCTCGGGGGGACGGCTACACCTTC
-	TRBV7-2	TRBD2	TRBJ2-2	CASSQPGGVTGELFF	TGTGCCAGCAGCCAACCGGGGGGGGTTACCGGGGAGCTGTTTTTT
-	TRBV24-1	-	TRBJ2-5	CATSEGRGETQYF	TGTGCCACCAGTGAAGGAAGGGGGGAGACCCAGTACTTC
-	TRBV2	-	TRBJ2-7	CASRGRPTYEQYF	TGTGCCAGCAGGGGTCGGCCTACCTACGAGCAGTACTTC
-	TRBV13	-	TRBJ2-7	CASSLVAGGAYEQYF	TGTGCCAGCAGCTTGGTAGCAGGCGGAGCCTACGAGCAGTACTTC
-	TRBV2	-	TRBJ1-3	CASPQYPGNTIYF	TGTGCCAGTCCACAGTACCCGGGAAACACCATATATTTT
-	TRBV19	TRBD1	TRBJ2-1	CASSIDRGDEQFF	TGTGCCAGTAGTATTGACAGGGGCGATGAGCAGTTCTTC
-	TRBV13	TRBD1	TRBJ1-2	CASSKDRVYGYTF	TGTGCCAGCAGCAAGGACAGGGTCTATGGCTACACCTTC
-	TRBV5-4	-	TRBJ2-7	CASSSVDLYEQYF	TGTGCCAGCAGCTCCGTGGACCTCTACGAGCAGTACTTC
-	TRBV5-1	-	TRBJ2-3	CASLRGAASTDTQYF	TGCGCCAGCTTACGGGGGGCCGCAAGCACAGATACGCAGTATTTT
-	TRBV27	-	TRBJ1-2	CASRPGPLDGYTF	TGTGCCAGCAGGCCCGGGCCATTAGATGGCTACACCTTC
-	TRBV5-1	-	TRBJ2-5	CASSRYPGAEETQYF	TGCGCCAGCAGCCGATACCCGGGGGCCGAAGAGACCCAGTACTTC
-	TRBV4-2	TRBD2	TRBJ2-3	CASSPTSGSTDTQYF	TGTGCCAGCAGCCCGACTAGCGGGAGCACAGATACGCAGTATTTT
-	TRBV7-8	-	TRBJ1-4	CASSPRGSGAEKLFF	TGTGCCAGCAGCCCCCGAGGTAGCGGAGCGGAAAAACTGTTTTTT
-	TRBV19	TRBD1	TRBJ1-2	CASSMRQGDGYTF	TGTGCCAGTAGTATGCGACAGGGTGATGGCTACACCTTC
-	TRBV6-5	-	TRBJ1-1	CASSYSSAGFEAFF	TGTGCCAGCAGTTACTCGAGTGCAGGGTTTGAAGCTTTCTTT
once	TRBV5-1	-	TRBJ2-7	CASSFDPTYEQYF	TGCGCCAGCAGCTTTGACCCCACCTACGAGCAGTACTTC
-	TRBV29-1	-	TRBJ1-5	CSVGGGNGQPQHF	TGCAGCGTTGGGGGAGGGAACGGGCAGCCCCAGCATTTT
-	TRBV2	-	TRBJ1-2	CASSPYNLNYGYTF	TGTGCCAGCAGCCCCTACAATCTGAACTATGGCTACACCTTC
-	TRBV10-3	-	TRBJ2-7	CAISGGSSYEQYF	TGTGCCATCAGTGGCGGCAGCTCCTACGAGCAGTACTTC
-	TRBV16	-	TRBJ1-4	CASSQGGGDEKLFF	TGTGCCAGCAGCCAAGGCGGAGGGGACGAAAAACTGTTTTTT
-	TRBV19	TRBD1	TRBJ1-1	CASRDRGPTEAFF	TGTGCCAGTCGCGACAGGGGTCCCACTGAAGCTTTCTTT
-	TRBV7-2	-	TRBJ2-2	CASSLYVSDTGELFF	TGTGCCAGCAGCTTATACGTGTCGGACACCGGGGAGCTGTTTTTT
-	TRBV5-1	-	TRBJ1-5	CASSLNGAGEQPQHF	TGCGCCAGCAGCTTGAATGGCGCGGGTGAACAGCCCCAGCATTTT
-	TRBV5-8	-	TRBJ2-5	CASSLVAGWAVTQYF	TGTGCCAGCAGCTTGGTGGCAGGATGGGCGGTTACCCAGTACTTC
-	TRBV11-2	-	TRBJ2-1	CASSLIRGRGEQFF	TGTGCCAGCAGCTTAATCAGGGGCAGGGGTGAGCAGTTCTTC
-	TRBV21-1	-	TRBJ1-6	CASSTRGTDGSPLHF	TGTGCCAGCAGCACAAGAGGGACAGACGGTTCACCCCTCCACTTT
-	TRBV18	TRBD2	TRBJ2-1	CASSAYGGAGNEQFF	TGTGCCAGCTCAGCCTACGGGGGGGCAGGAAATGAGCAGTTCTTC
-	TRBV3-1/TRBV3-2	-	TRBJ1-2	CASSQDPGWGGGHGYTF	TGTGCCAGCAGCCAAGATCCGGGTTGGGGGGGCGGTCATGGCTACACCTTC
-	TRBV29-1	-	TRBJ2-1	CSVEVGGVEQFF	TGCAGCGTTGAAGTGGGCGGGGTTGAGCAGTTCTTC
-	TRBV18	-	TRBJ2-1	CASSLSRQGGEQFF	TGTGCCAGCTCACTATCGAGACAGGGAGGGGAGCAGTTCTTC
-	TRBV5-1	-	TRBJ2-3	CASSPRSGSTDTQYF	TGCGCCAGCAGCCCCCGTTCGGGGAGCACAGATACGCAGTATTTT
-	TRBV6-2/TRBV6-3	-	TRBJ2-4	CASSYYRTVGENIQYF	TGTGCCAGCAGTTACTACCGGACCGTAGGAGAAAACATTCAGTACTTC
-	TRBV6-5	-	TRBJ2-5	CASSVRDAVGTQYF	TGTGCCAGCAGCGTCCGGGACGCAGTAGGGACCCAGTACTTC
-	TRBV5-1	-	TRBJ2-7	CASSLTGGLYEQYF	TGCGCCAGCAGCTTGACCGGGGGCCTCTACGAGCAGTACTTC
-	TRBV4-1	-	TRBJ2-3	CASSRMGTDTQYF	TGCGCCAGCAGCCGAATGGGGACAGATACGCAGTATTTT
-	TRBV5-1	TRBD2	TRBJ2-5	CASRRQAGEQTQYF	TGCGCCAGCAGGCGTCAAGCGGGAGAGCAGACCCAGTACTTC
-	TRBV4-1	-	TRBJ2-7	CASSYSAGPGAYEQYF	TGCGCCAGCAGCTATTCCGCGGGACCGGGTGCCTACGAGCAGTACTTC
-	TRBV30	-	TRBJ1-2	CAWRPSGTPYGYTF	TGTGCCTGGAGGCCCTCCGGGACTCCGTATGGCTACACCTTC
-	TRBV7-2	TRBD1	TRBJ2-6	CASRLPQGTGANVLTF	TGTGCCAGCAGGCTCCCACAGGGGACTGGGGCCAACGTCCTGACTTTC
-	TRBV5-6	TRBD1	TRBJ1-6	CASSPRDSNSPLHF	TGTGCCAGCAGCCCCCGGGACAGTAATTCACCCCTCCACTTT
-	TRBV20-1	TRBD2	TRBJ2-7	CSASSGRAHSYEQYF	TGCAGTGCTAGTTCCGGGAGGGCCCACTCCTACGAGCAGTACTTC
few	TRBV11-2	-	TRBJ2-2	CASSSQNTGELFF	TGTGCCAGCAGCTCCCAGAACACCGGGGAGCTGTTTTTT
-	TRBV19	-	TRBJ2-1	CASSIAGVNEQFF	TGTGCCAGTAGTATTGCGGGTGTCAATGAGCAGTTCTTC
-	TRBV4-3	-	TRBJ2-1	CASSQTGTPSEQFF	TGCGCCAGCAGCCAGACCGGGACTCCAAGTGAGCAGTTCTTC